The rows below give T cell receptor beta chains drawn from one sample of a study of blood T cell repertoires in COVID-19. Only in-frame clones appear in the TCRdb table, and some are missing; sequencing was by immunoSEQ multiplex PCR. This sample carries 140,000 or so clones, roughly 80% of them seen once, and the ten largest clones take about 3%. Sequencing used peripheral blood. Receptors were obtained from an elderly woman with acute or convalescent COVID-19. Both conserved end residues are part of each CDR3. D genes are given only for firm matches. Rows give clone size only sometimes, using once, few, many, or a class for an expanded clone.

V gene	D gene	clone size	CDR3 length	J gene	CDR3 protein	CDR3 DNA
TRBV5-6	.	.	15	TRBJ1-5	CASSIAGGRGQPQHF	TGTGCCAGCAGCATCGCCGGGGGGAGGGGTCAGCCCCAGCATTTT
TRBV4-3	.	.	19	TRBJ2-3	CASSQDSSRSKGYLDTQYF	TGCGCCAGCAGCCAAGATAGCTCTCGTTCGAAGGGGTATTTAGATACGCAGTATTTT
TRBV9	TRBD2	.	19	TRBJ2-3	CASSITGGGLAGMTDTQYF	TGTGCCAGCAGCATCACGGGAGGGGGGCTAGCGGGGATGACAGATACGCAGTATTTT
TRBV7-6	.	.	15	TRBJ2-2	CASSLVDSLAGELFF	TGTGCCAGCAGCTTAGTGGACAGTTTAGCCGGGGAGCTGTTTTTT
TRBV19	TRBD2	.	13	TRBJ2-1	CASRLAGNNEQFF	TGTGCCAGTAGGCTAGCGGGCAACAATGAGCAGTTCTTC
TRBV18	.	.	14	TRBJ2-5	CASSLFQGQETQYF	TGTGCCAGCTCGCTCTTCCAGGGACAAGAGACCCAGTACTTC
TRBV30	TRBD2	.	16	TRBJ2-1	CAWRGGTSEFYNEQFF	TGTGCCTGGAGGGGGGGGACTAGCGAATTCTACAATGAGCAGTTCTTC
TRBV19	TRBD1	.	14	TRBJ1-2	CASSTDRGSYGYTF	TGTGCCAGTAGTACGGACAGGGGAAGCTATGGCTACACCTTC
TRBV7-3	.	.	15	TRBJ2-2	CASSRDTSSMGELFF	TGTGCCAGCAGCCGGGACACCTCTTCCATGGGGGAGCTGTTTTTT
TRBV5-1	TRBD1	.	16	TRBJ2-2	CASSSGTGNFPGELFF	TGCGCCAGCAGCTCTGGGACAGGGAATTTCCCCGGGGAGCTGTTTTTT
TRBV7-9	TRBD1	medium-sized	14	TRBJ1-5	CASSPGTADQPQHF	TGTGCCAGCAGCCCAGGGACAGCAGATCAGCCCCAGCATTTT
TRBV4-1	TRBD1	few	14	TRBJ1-1	CASSRRTGNTEAFF	TGCGCCAGCAGCCGACGGACAGGGAACACTGAAGCTTTCTTT
TRBV3-1/TRBV3-2	TRBD2	.	15	TRBJ2-2	CASSQGSGSTGELFF	TGTGCCAGCAGCCAAGGAAGCGGGAGCACCGGGGAGCTGTTTTTT
TRBV5-6	.	.	15	TRBJ2-4	CASSFNLLASNIQYF	TGTGCCAGCAGCTTTAACCTTTTAGCTTCCAACATTCAGTACTTC
TRBV6-2/TRBV6-3	.	.	12	TRBJ1-1	CASSQWTAEAFF	TGTGCCAGCAGCCAATGGACAGCAGAAGCTTTCTTT
TRBV7-3	.	.	13	TRBJ2-3	CASSLEGRSTQYF	TGTGCCAGCAGCTTAGAAGGCCGGAGTACGCAGTATTTT
TRBV28	TRBD2	.	14	TRBJ2-7	CASSLAGGPYEQYF	TGTGCCAGCAGTTTAGCGGGGGGACCCTACGAGCAGTACTTC
TRBV7-6	TRBD1	.	17	TRBJ1-5	CASSFGAGQGANQPQHF	TGTGCCAGCAGCTTCGGGGCTGGGCAGGGGGCGAATCAGCCCCAGCATTTT
TRBV19	TRBD1	.	14	TRBJ2-7	CASSANRGAYEQYF	TGTGCCAGTAGTGCAAACAGGGGAGCCTACGAGCAGTACTTC
TRBV10-3	TRBD2	.	14	TRBJ2-1	CATPLAGGNNEQFF	TGTGCCACCCCACTAGCGGGGGGTAACAATGAGCAGTTCTTC
TRBV24-1	.	.	13	TRBJ2-1	CATSDSGGNEQFF	TGTGCCACCAGTGATTCCGGGGGCAATGAGCAGTTCTTC
TRBV6-1	.	.	14	TRBJ1-1	CASSEHDWNTEAFF	TGTGCCAGCAGTGAACATGACTGGAACACTGAAGCTTTCTTT
TRBV7-2	.	.	15	TRBJ2-5	CASSLQSVTLERQYF	TGTGCCAGCAGCTTACAATCCGTTACCCTAGAGCGGCAGTACTTC
TRBV18	.	few	18	TRBJ1-3	CASSPVGPTGGTGNTIYF	TGTGCCAGCTCACCCGTGGGCCCCACCGGGGGGACTGGAAACACCATATATTTT
TRBV19	.	.	12	TRBJ2-1	CASSSALNEQFF	TGTGCCAGTAGTTCTGCGTTGAATGAGCAGTTCTTC
TRBV3-1/TRBV3-2	.	.	13	TRBJ2-3	CASSQPNPVTQYF	TGTGCCAGCAGCCAGCCCAACCCAGTTACGCAGTATTTT
TRBV30	TRBD2	.	15	TRBJ2-3	CAWAGGGRGADTQYF	TGTGCCTGGGCCGGGGGAGGGAGAGGGGCAGATACGCAGTATTTT
TRBV18	TRBD1	.	15	TRBJ1-1	CASSPLRDSHTEAFF	TGTGCCAGCTCACCGCTCCGGGACAGCCACACTGAAGCTTTCTTT
TRBV4-3	.	.	15	TRBJ1-3	CASSQDRLSGNTIYF	TGCGCCAGCAGCCAAGATCGTCTCTCTGGAAACACCATATATTTT
TRBV24-1	TRBD1	once	15	TRBJ2-1	CATSDSLRGRNEQFF	TGTGCCACCAGTGATTCTTTAAGGGGGCGGAATGAGCAGTTCTTC
TRBV18	.	.	19	TRBJ1-6	CASSPPVLSGGPPGSPLHF	TGTGCCAGCTCACCACCGGTTTTGAGCGGCGGTCCGCCGGGTTCACCCCTCCACTTT
TRBV12-3/TRBV12-4	.	.	12	TRBJ1-2	CASSSSNYGYTF	TGTGCCAGCAGTTCGAGTAACTATGGCTACACCTTC
TRBV7-2	TRBD1	.	15	TRBJ1-5	CASSSGTGANQPQHF	TGTGCCAGCAGCTCCGGGACAGGGGCGAATCAGCCCCAGCATTTT
TRBV4-2	TRBD2	.	15	TRBJ2-3	CASSQGGGATDTQYF	TGTGCCAGCAGCCAAGGCGGGGGGGCCACAGATACGCAGTATTTT
TRBV14	.	few	14	TRBJ2-2	CASSQDWSAGELFF	TGTGCCAGCAGCCAAGATTGGTCGGCCGGGGAGCTGTTTTTT
TRBV27	TRBD1	.	13	TRBJ1-2	CASKRQGTYGYTF	TGTGCCAGCAAACGACAGGGCACCTATGGCTACACCTTC
TRBV7-2	.	.	14	TRBJ2-2	CASSLVVTGRELFF	TGTGCCAGCAGCTTAGTTGTTACGGGAAGGGAGCTGTTTTTT
TRBV5-1	TRBD2	few	15	TRBJ2-7	CASSPRGDQTYEQYF	TGCGCCAGCAGCCCGCGGGGGGACCAAACCTACGAGCAGTACTTC
TRBV7-9	.	.	14	TRBJ1-2	CASRSSATNYGYTF	TGTGCCAGCAGGAGTAGTGCGACTAACTATGGCTACACCTTC
TRBV3-1/TRBV3-2	.	.	14	TRBJ1-5	CASSQRIGGQPQHF	TGTGCCAGCAGCCAAAGGATCGGGGGGCAGCCCCAGCATTTT
TRBV4-1	.	.	16	TRBJ1-4	CASSPLGGPSNEKLFF	TGCGCCAGCAGCCCTCTTGGAGGGCCCTCTAATGAAAAACTGTTTTTT
TRBV6-5	.	.	14	TRBJ1-6	CASSRGQGNSPLHF	TGTGCCAGCAGTCGTGGGCAGGGTAATTCACCCCTCCACTTT
TRBV12-3/TRBV12-4	.	.	12	TRBJ2-7	CASSSGAYEQYF	TGTGCCAGCAGTTCCGGGGCCTACGAGCAGTACTTC